This T cell receptor beta chain was observed in a study of identical twins. TCRdb used MiXCR to reprocess the 5' RACE reads, holding one entry per CDR3 protein. The profile covers roughly 690,000 distinct CDR3 sequences, with around 20% appearing a single time and roughly 4% taken by the ten largest. Trimming pared 3 bases from V and 7 bases from J, leaving 22 bases between. The CDR3 is 17 amino acids. Germline V gives CDR1 SEHNR, CDR2 FQNEAQ (reference sequence). The same specimen was also included in a second study, on T cells expressing NK-cell markers.

The clonotype originates from a woman aged 18-30 years in good health. Sequencing was performed on PBMCs. The rearrangement joins TRBV7-9 to TRBJ2-1; tentative D call: TRBD2 (5 bases). The chain's CDR3 is CASSFMSSGIPGNEQFF. The CDR3 DNA sequence: TGTGCCAGCAGCTTCATGTCAAGCGGAATCCCGGGAAATGAGCAGTTCTTC.